These 31 T cell receptor beta chains were all obtained from the same sample, sequenced in a study of blood T cell repertoires in COVID-19. Assay used: immunoSEQ multiplex PCR; TCRdb lists only in-frame clones, some missing. This table holds 150,000 or so clones, 70% to 90% found once. The sequencing input was peripheral blood. The receptors were gathered from a man aged 45 to 65 with acute or convalescent COVID-19.

The V gene is TRBV9, the J gene TRBJ1-1, with 9 bases identical to TRBD1. The V gene's germline CDR1 is SGDLS and CDR2 YYNGEE. Trimming cost V 4 bases and J 1 base; bases outside gene matches: 11. CDR3 length: 17 amino acids. CDR3 sequence: CASSPQTGGVTNTEAFF. CDR3 nucleotides: TGTGCCAGCAGCCCCCAGACAGGGGGAGTAACGAACACTGAAGCTTTCTTT.

This clone was seen a few times. This chain links TRBV5-4 with TRBJ1-2; 7 bases align to TRBD1. V lost 4 bases to trimming and J lost 5 bases; unmatched junction nucleotides: 8. CDR1 is SGHNT, CDR2 YYREEE, per germline (reference sequence). The CDR3 extends over 14 amino acids. CDR3 loop: CASSPTGQAYGYTF. The DNA for the CDR3 is TGTGCCAGCAGCCCGACTGGACAGGCGTATGGCTACACCTTC.

Of note for this clone: Sequence at one end of the junction differs from germline and may be a read error. The chain carries TRBV7-7 and TRBJ2-5; 10 positions agree with TRBD1. CDR1 and CDR2 (germline): SSHAT, FNYEAQ (reference sequence). The CDR3 length is 15 residues. CDR3 coding DNA: TGTGCTAGCAGCTTAGGGACAGGGGTTCAAGAGACCCAGTACTTC. Translated, it gives CASSLGTGVQETQYF.

The rearrangement links TRBV6-4 to TRBJ2-5; D might be TRBD2 (7 bases). Germline CDR1 is MRHNA and CDR2 is SNTAGT. The germline V and J ends were trimmed by 10 bases and 6 bases, with 21 bases remaining between them. The CDR3 covers 14 residues. Written as DNA, the CDR3 is TGTGCCACCCCCGGGAGAAGCGGGACACAGACCCAGTACTTC. It encodes CATPGRSGTQTQYF.

This chain connects TRBV10-2 to TRBJ1-5; tentative D call: TRBD1 (5 bases). CDR3 length: 14 amino acids. V gave up 6 bases and J gave up 0 bases, with 9 bases separating them. The V gene's germline CDR1 is WSHSY and CDR2 SAAADI. The CDR3 region is CASRAGFSNQPQHF. In nucleotides, the CDR3 is TGCGCCAGCAGGGCAGGGTTTAGCAATCAGCCCCAGCATTTT.

The rearrangement links TRBV6-5 to TRBJ2-5, with 7 bases identical to TRBD1. The germline V gene encodes CDR1 MNHEY and CDR2 SVGAGI. Trimming took 7 bases from V and 5 from J; bases not matched to a gene: 10. This CDR3 comprises 14 residues. CDR3 nucleotides: TGTGCCAGCATTCCCGGGACAGCGAGCGAGACCCAGTACTTC. Its translation is CASIPGTASETQYF.

This clone came up once. The chain links TRBV2 to TRBJ1-1; no clear D gene. The V end was cut by 5 bases, the J end by 3 bases, with 10 bases between. CDR3 length: 13 residues. Germline CDR1 and CDR2: SNHLY and FYNNEI. CDR3 sequence: CASSSIGYTEAFF. The CDR3 DNA reads as TGTGCCAGCAGTAGTATCGGGTACACTGAAGCTTTCTTT.

This clone is a singleton in its sample. V gene TRBV30 combines with J gene TRBJ2-7; 8 positions match TRBD1. Germline-derived CDR1 and CDR2 are GTSNPN and SVGIG (reference sequence). The J segment lost 2 bases and the V segment lost 3 bases, leaving 6 bases of the junction unmatched. The CDR3 runs 14 residues. CDR3 region: CAWSRTGSAYEQYF. The CDR3 DNA sequence: TGTGCCTGGAGCCGGACAGGGTCTGCCTACGAGCAGTACTTC.

This chain links TRBV27 with TRBJ2-7; 8 bases map to TRBD1. V dropped 6 bases and J dropped 1; count of bases not matched to a gene: 8. There are 15 residues in the CDR3. Germline V lookup: CDR1 MNHEY, CDR2 SMNVEV (reference sequence). The CDR3 DNA reads TGTGCCAGCAGCTTGCAGGGGGCGCTTTCCTACGAGCAGTACTTC. This codes for CASSLQGALSYEQYF.

The J gene is TRBJ1-5, the V gene TRBV30; TRBD1 might be the D (6 bases). Between the trimmed V and J ends, which lost 3 bases and 3 bases, there was a span of 9 bases. Germline loops: CDR1 GTSNPN, CDR2 SVGIG (reference sequence). This CDR3 region has 13 residues. In nucleotides, the CDR3 is TGTGCCTGGAGAGGGGGATACAATCAGCCCCAGCATTTT. It encodes CAWRGGYNQPQHF.

The J gene is TRBJ1-1, the V gene TRBV19; possibly TRBD1 for D (5 bases). Trimming stripped 5 bases from V and 7 bases from J, with 17 bases between. The CDR3 is made up of 14 amino acids. The germline V gene has CDR1 LNHDA and CDR2 SQIVND (reference sequence). The CDR3 bases are TGTGCCAGTAGTTCCCAGGCAGGGCCCCTTGAAGCTTTCTTT. Translating gives CASSSQAGPLEAFF.

In this sample, this clone turned up a few times. The chain joins TRBV3-1 (or the pseudogene TRBV3-2) to TRBJ2-7; perhaps TRBD1 as D (5 bases). The CDR3 is 17 residues long. Trimming shortened V by 0 bases and J by 0 bases, and 15 bases separated the two germline ends. The germline CDR1 and CDR2 sequences are LGHDT and YNNKEL (reference sequence). This CDR3 is CASSQDWGRTSSYEQYF. In DNA, the CDR3 is TGTGCCAGCAGCCAAGATTGGGGCAGGACCAGCTCCTACGAGCAGTACTTC.

V and J are TRBV29-1 and TRBJ1-4; perhaps TRBD1 as D (6 bases). In germline, CDR1 is SQVTM, CDR2 ANQGSEA. The CDR3 has 13 amino acids. V was pared by 7 bases and J by 5 bases, with 14 bases between. The CDR3 DNA reads TGCAGCGCCTCAGGGGCCCCCAATGAAAAACTGTTTTTT. Translation gives CSASGAPNEKLFF.

V usage is TRBV29-1 and J usage is TRBJ2-3, with 8 bases aligning to TRBD2. Germline CDR1 is SQVTM and CDR2 is ANQGSEA. The CDR3 is 12 amino acids. J lost 6 bases, V lost 7 bases, and 6 bases had no gene match. This chain's CDR3 is CSGQPGGDTQYF. The DNA for the CDR3 is TGCAGCGGACAGCCGGGAGGGGATACGCAGTATTTT.

V usage is TRBV6-5 and J usage is TRBJ1-6; 9 nucleotides line up with TRBD1. The CDR3 spans 15 residues. Losses at the gene ends were 6 bases for V and 11 bases for J; bases not matched to a gene: 11. Germline V gene lookup returns CDR1 MNHEY and CDR2 SVGAGI. In nucleotides, the CDR3 is TGTGCCAGCAGCGATACGTACAGGGGGCTTACACCCCTCCACTTT. Translated: CASSDTYRGLTPLHF.

The rearrangement joins TRBV6-5 to TRBJ1-2; D gene ambiguous. CDR1 MNHEY and CDR2 SVGAGI come from the germline V gene. The V end lost 2 bases, the J end lost 8 bases, and 9 bases lay between the germline ends. The CDR3 is made up of 12 amino acids. The CDR3 is CASSYGAGGYTF. The CDR3 DNA sequence: TGTGCCAGCAGTTACGGAGCGGGGGGCTACACCTTC.

The rearrangement links TRBV25-1 to TRBJ1-2; perhaps TRBD1 as D (5 bases). The length of the CDR3 is 14 residues. Germline values: CDR1 MGHDK, CDR2 SYGVNS. V lost 6 bases to trimming and J lost 6 bases, with 17 bases between them. The CDR3 region is CASRQGFEMDGYTF. In nucleotides, the CDR3 is TGTGCCAGCAGGCAGGGATTTGAGATGGATGGCTACACCTTC.

CDR3 loop: CASSGEQGTQETQYF. DNA for the CDR3: TGTGCCAGTTCCGGAGAACAGGGTACACAAGAGACCCAGTACTTC. This sequence joins TRBV6-5 and TRBJ2-5; tentatively, D is TRBD1 (6 bases). The V and J ends lost 9 bases and 2 bases respectively, with 19 bases between them. Germline assignment: CDR1 MNHEY and CDR2 SVGAGI. This CDR3 has 15 residues.

This chain connects TRBV19 to TRBJ2-3; 9 nucleotides line up with TRBD2. CDR3 length: 12 residues. Germline CDR1 reads LNHDA; CDR2 reads SQIVND (reference sequence). V shed 6 bases, J shed 13 bases, and the junction held 8 bases outside the gene matches. In DNA, the CDR3 is TGTGCCAGTAGCCTAGCGGGGACCACGGAGTATTTT. Its protein product is CASSLAGTTEYF.

This CDR3 is CASSLVPAGGYNEQFF. The CDR3, as DNA: TGTGCCAGCAGCTTAGTTCCAGCGGGGGGATACAATGAGCAGTTCTTC. The chain uses TRBV7-2 and TRBJ2-1, with 9 bases matching TRBD2. CDR3 size: 16 residues. Germline V CDR1 and CDR2: SGHTA, FQGNSA. Trimming removed 1 base from V and 4 bases from J; junction bases left unmatched: 5.

V usage is TRBV7-9 and J usage is TRBJ1-2; D gene unclear. This CDR3 is built from 14 residues. Per the germline V gene, CDR1 is SEHNR and CDR2 is FQNEAQ (reference sequence). V was cut by 7 bases and J by 8 bases, with 20 bases left in between. CDR3 in DNA: TGTGCCAGCACTGATCCCGGACTTCTGAAGGGCTACACCTTC. Residues: CASTDPGLLKGYTF.

J is TRBJ1-1 and V is TRBV19; D not resolved. This CDR3 is 15 amino acids long. The ends were cut back, 7 bases at V and 1 base at J, with 16 bases in the middle. The germline V gene encodes CDR1 LNHDA and CDR2 SQIVND (reference sequence). CDR3 DNA sequence: TGTGCCAGTAACCCCTCGGGGTCGCCGAACACTGAAGCTTTCTTT. Protein sequence: CASNPSGSPNTEAFF.

This clone was detected only once. V usage is TRBV5-6 and J usage is TRBJ1-5, with D possibly TRBD1 on 6 matching bases. Trimming removed 4 bases at V and 2 bases at J, with 16 bases between. Germline V lookup: CDR1 SGHDT, CDR2 YYEEEE. This CDR3 comprises 16 residues. The CDR3 nucleotides read TGTGCCAGCAGCAAACTACAGGGTAGCGGCAATCAGCCCCAGCATTTT. It codes for CASSKLQGSGNQPQHF.

The V gene is TRBV6-5, the J gene TRBJ2-2; D is unclear. There are 13 residues in the CDR3. Per germline, CDR1 MNHEY and CDR2 SVGAGI. Between the trimmed V and J ends, which lost 8 bases and 6 bases, there was a span of 13 bases. The CDR3 DNA follows: TGTGCCAGCTCGTATATTATTGCCGGGGAGCTGTTTTTT. This gives the protein CASSYIIAGELFF.

This chain links TRBV7-8 with TRBJ1-3; 10 bases map to TRBD1. This CDR3 is 20 amino acids long. CDR1 is SGHVS, CDR2 FQNEAQ, per germline. V shed 1 base and J 1 base; nucleotides not matched to a gene: 13. The chain's CDR3 is CASSLGPWTGDRGSGNTIYF. CDR3 DNA: TGTGCCAGCAGCTTAGGCCCCTGGACCGGGGACAGGGGTTCTGGAAACACCATATATTTT. The variable domain in full, completed from reference TRBV7-8 and TRBJ1-3, reads GAGVSQSPRYKVAKRGQDVALRCDPISGHVSLFWYQQALGQGPEFLTYFQNEAQLDKSGLPSDRFFAERPEGSVSTLKIQRTQQEDSAVYLCASSLGPWTGDRGSGNTIYFGEGSWLTVV.

The V gene is TRBV2, the J gene TRBJ2-3; 7 bases are shared with TRBD2. This CDR3 comprises 16 residues. Germline CDR1 reads SNHLY; CDR2 reads FYNNEI. V dropped 4 bases and J dropped 3; count of bases not matched to a gene: 10. DNA for the CDR3: TGTGCCAGCAGTGTTCGCGGTGGGGGGGGAACAGATACGCAGTATTTT. Translated, it gives CASSVRGGGGTDTQYF.

The CDR3 DNA sequence: TGTGCCAGCAGCTTAAGGAGGGCGGGGAACACTGAAGCTTTCTTT. Residues: CASSLRRAGNTEAFF. V usage is TRBV7-2 and J usage is TRBJ1-1, with D uncertain. The germline V and J ends were trimmed by 2 bases and 1 base, with 11 bases remaining between them. The CDR3 loop spans 15 amino acids. CDR1 and CDR2 from the germline V gene are SGHTA and FQGNSA.

The chain links TRBV19 to TRBJ1-3, with TRBD1 matching 8 bases. In germline, CDR1 is LNHDA, CDR2 SQIVND (reference sequence). V shed 5 bases, J shed 4 bases, and the junction held 10 bases outside the gene matches. This CDR3 has 16 residues. CDR3: CASSDDRRDRGNTIYF. The CDR3, as DNA: TGTGCCAGTAGTGATGATCGACGGGACAGGGGAAACACCATATATTTT.

This chain connects TRBV9 to TRBJ1-2; 10 bases are a match to TRBD1. This CDR3 comprises 15 residues. Looked up from germline, CDR1 is SGDLS and CDR2 is YYNGEE. After removal of 2 bases from V and 4 bases from J, the junction contained 5 bases not matched to a gene. CDR3 nucleotides: TGTGCCAGCAGCGTTTGGACAGGGGGAACCTATGGCTACACCTTC. Translated: CASSVWTGGTYGYTF.

This chain uses TRBV6-6 with TRBJ1-1; D is uncertain. The germline V gene encodes CDR1 MNHNY and CDR2 SVGAGI (reference sequence). The CDR3 totals 10 residues. V was pared by 8 bases and J by 3 bases, with 4 bases between. CDR3 nucleotide sequence: TGTGCCAGCCTCCACACTGAAGCTTTCTTT. This codes for CASLHTEAFF.

This chain joins TRBV5-5 and TRBJ2-7, with D perhaps matching TRBD1 (7 bases). V was trimmed by 0 bases and J by 0 bases, leaving 19 bases between them. Germline CDR1 reads SGHKS; CDR2 reads YYEKEE (reference sequence). This CDR3 contains 18 residues. This CDR3 reads CASSLVGGTATLSYEQYF. The DNA for the CDR3 is TGTGCCAGCAGCTTGGTTGGAGGGACAGCCACCCTCTCCTACGAGCAGTACTTC.